This T cell receptor (beta chain) was documented in a study of T cell responses to AZD1222 COVID-19 vaccine. Study-level results: Unmutated variant regions are reportedly targeted by nearly half of spike-specific TCRs. The breadth and depth of Spike-specific TCRs increased once two AZD1222 doses had been given.

About this clone: Its antigen is undetermined.

This CDR3 contains 16 residues. V was cut by 1 base and J by 0 bases, with 10 bases left in between. The germline V gene encodes CDR1 LGHNA and CDR2 YNFKEQ. TCRdb's copy holds only in-frame clones and misses some; the assay was immunoSEQ multiplex PCR. Found here are 130,000 or so clones, 80% to 95% of them singletons; the top ten hold 4.2%. The sequence came from an adult who received the MenACWY meningococcal vaccine as a control. The sample was peripheral blood, taken 28 days after the second dose of the MenACWY control vaccine. The V and J genes are TRBV4-2 and TRBJ1-5; D not resolved. CDR3 in amino acids: CASSQGSIDSNQPQHF. DNA for the CDR3: TGTGCCAGCAGCCAAGGGTCCATCGATAGCAATCAGCCCCAGCATTTT.